Included here is one TCR beta chain sequence, with context. Its specific antigen is unknown. Per-base qualities were not stored, and no clone one base away is much larger. The CDR3 regions of human TCRbeta chains were subjected to immunosequencing. Per the original workflow: TCRs in the repertoires were matched against a reference library of SARS-CoV-2-specific TCRs that had been generated with the MIRA antigen-specificity platform. Breadth meant the fraction of unique TCRs that were SARS-CoV-2-associated, whereas depth meant the fraction of total T cells that were SARS-CoV-2-associated. Using the MIRA data, each spike-specific TCR was mapped to the spike region that the TCR reacts to and placed in a CD4 or CD8 class. Log10-transformed breadth and depth values were compared by one-way ANOVA with Sidak's multiple comparisons tests. What TCRdb holds here is the immuneACCESS table cut down to in-frame rearrangements. Part of the clones is not present; checked against another copy, under half of the missing clones reflect an unresolved V gene, and the others are unexplained. The V and J calls and clone size come from that table; D and trimming were worked out from the DNA. For this sample there are about 85,000 clones; around 88% appear just once. 10% to 13% of the sample lies in the top ten.

These data are taken from a study of T cell responses to AZD1222 COVID-19 vaccine listed by TCRdb under 2021. For context, the study as a whole: A total of approximately 250 trial participants underwent TCR sequencing, of whom 207 had received two doses of AZD1222 and around 26 had received two doses of the MenACWY control vaccine. Enrollment into the trials was organized by age into subgroups of 18-55, 56-69 and 70-plus years, and those subgroups contained around 150, 28 and 57 TCR-sequenced participants, respectively.

General findings and caveats noted by the study authors: Because no samples from the day 14 peak response were available, repertoires could be characterized only after the peak T cell response. The 56-69-year group was small, and its depth increase did not reach significance, likely because of low power. Participants were mostly white British, with more females than males. The authors suggested clonal diversity may have been underestimated. Nearly half of unique spike-specific TCRs reportedly recognized epitopes outside regions mutated in the B.1.351 and B.1.1.7 variants. Conclusions about previously exposed vaccinees were limited because only a handful of AZD1222 recipients were SARS-CoV-2 seropositive at baseline. A significant rise in spike-specific TCR breadth and depth was observed after two AZD1222 doses relative to day 0 and relative to MenACWY recipients. CD4 TCRs associated with the vaccine covered the entire spike protein, and the dominant responses were in regions 160-218 and 743-854.

Unmatched junction bases come to 2, with V trimmed by 3 bases and J by 3 bases. The germline V gene provides CDR1 SGHRS and CDR2 YFSETQ. Measured from the cysteine to the phenylalanine, the CDR3 is 14 residues long. CDR3 DNA only is kept here, 42 bases in frame from base 1. The time point label, as the study defines it: baseline before first vaccination. The treatment or condition label of this sample denotes: meningococcal conjugate vaccine given as trial control. Samples from vaccinated people were obtained from the UK trials COV001 and COV002, which included a single-blind randomized controlled phase 2/3 trial of AZD1222 (ChAdOx1 nCoV-19) in healthy adults. For TCRbeta chain sequencing, PBMC samples from trial participants were taken at day 0 and at day 28 after the second dose.

The receptor comes from an adult in good health. This sequence uses TRBV5-1 and TRBJ1-2; TRBD1 aligns with 10 central bases. The material sequenced was peripheral blood, taken on day 0 of MenACWY control vaccination. The CDR3 reads as follows: CASSSGTGDYGYTF. The DNA is as follows: TGCGCCAGCAGCTCGGGGACAGGGGACTATGGCTACACCTTC. The reference TRBV5-1 and TRBJ1-2 proteins fill in what lies around the CDR3, so the full variable domain reads KAGVTQTPRYLIKTRGQQVTLSCSPISGHRSVSWYQQTPGQGLQFLFEYFSETQRNKGNFPGRFSGRQFSNSRSEMNVSTLELGDSALYLCASSSGTGDYGYTFGSGTRLTVV.